This T cell receptor (beta chain) appears in the sequencing data of a study of radiation and T cells in renal cell carcinoma. Across the study: Nephrectomy followed 15 Gy stereotactic body radiation by 4 weeks. The study's findings and limits: In blood, top tumor clones expanded by 2 weeks, shrinking by 4.

The time point was: baseline pretreatment blood. Specified treatment: 15 Gy SBRT to primary tumor, nephrectomy 4 weeks later. Blood was sampled at baseline, 2 weeks and 4 weeks after SBRT. Data came from immunoSEQ multiplex PCR; TCRdb stores just in-frame clones and leaves some out. The profile shows 150,000 or so clones, 88% of them singletons. V shed 5 bases, J shed 0 bases, and the junction held 1 base outside the gene matches. The CDR3 has 14 residues. The germline CDR1 and CDR2 sequences are LNHDA and SQIVND (reference sequence). On this clone itself: Its antigen is not known.

The chain joins TRBV19 to TRBJ1-5, with TRBD1 matching 7 bases. The sequence was obtained from a woman in her 70s with renal cell carcinoma. Specimen: blood, collected from a patient whose treatment included radiotherapy and nephrectomy. The CDR3 protein is CASSSGGSNQPQHF. The DNA for the CDR3 is TGTGCCAGTAGTTCAGGGGGTAGCAATCAGCCCCAGCATTTT.